Listed below are T cell receptor beta chains from one sample, sequenced in a study of blood T cell repertoires in COVID-19. Using immunoSEQ multiplex PCR, the repertoire was profiled, and TCRdb retains in-frame clones only, with some absent. The sample includes about 100,000 clones, about 80% seen only once; the top ten take approximately 31%. Sequencing was carried out using peripheral blood. The receptors were gathered from a man between 65 and 85 years old with active or convalescent COVID-19. The CDR3 runs from the conserved cysteine through the conserved F or W. Each record gives: CDR3 DNA, CDR3 protein, V gene, J gene, D gene, clone size. A D gene is named only where the DNA matches it firmly. A row's size may be missing; if present it is once, few, many or a size class.

cdr3_nt: TGTGCCATCAGTGAGTCGGGAGGGGTGAATGAGCAGTTCTTC
cdr3_aa: CAISESGGVNEQFF
v_call: TRBV10-3
j_call: TRBJ2-1
d_call: TRBD2
clone_size: .

cdr3_nt: TGTGCCAGCAGCTTAGGGGCTCGCAGGAATCAGCCCCAGCATTTT
cdr3_aa: CASSLGARRNQPQHF
v_call: TRBV11-2
j_call: TRBJ1-5
d_call: .
clone_size: .

cdr3_nt: TGTGCCAGCAGTGAAGTCCCAGGGGGGAGTTCACCCCTCCACTTT
cdr3_aa: CASSEVPGGSSPLHF
v_call: TRBV6-1
j_call: TRBJ1-6
d_call: TRBD1
clone_size: once

cdr3_nt: TGTGCCTGGAGTCGACAGGTGGATCAGCCCCAGCATTTT
cdr3_aa: CAWSRQVDQPQHF
v_call: TRBV30
j_call: TRBJ1-5
d_call: .
clone_size: once

cdr3_nt: TGTGCCAGCAGCCTACGGACAGGGGCCCACGAGCAGTACTTC
cdr3_aa: CASSLRTGAHEQYF
v_call: TRBV3-1/TRBV3-2
j_call: TRBJ2-7
d_call: TRBD1
clone_size: .

cdr3_nt: TGTGCCAGCAGGCCGCTCCCAGGGGTACGACAGCCCCAGCATTTT
cdr3_aa: CASRPLPGVRQPQHF
v_call: TRBV6-5
j_call: TRBJ1-5
d_call: .
clone_size: .

cdr3_nt: TGTGCCACCAGTGCAAACAGGGTTCCGGGAGGCAATGAGCAGTTCTTC
cdr3_aa: CATSANRVPGGNEQFF
v_call: TRBV24-1
j_call: TRBJ2-1
d_call: .
clone_size: .

cdr3_nt: TGTGCCAGCAGTTCCCCGGAGAATTATCAGCCCCAGCATTTT
cdr3_aa: CASSSPENYQPQHF
v_call: TRBV28
j_call: TRBJ1-5
d_call: .
clone_size: once

cdr3_nt: TGTGCCAGCAGTAGCCGGACAGGGGCGGACACAGATACGCAGTATTTT
cdr3_aa: CASSSRTGADTDTQYF
v_call: TRBV6-6
j_call: TRBJ2-3
d_call: TRBD1
clone_size: .

cdr3_nt: TGTGCCAGCAGTTCTCAACTAGCGGGAGTTGCTCCCTACGAGCAGTACTTC
cdr3_aa: CASSSQLAGVAPYEQYF
v_call: TRBV27
j_call: TRBJ2-7
d_call: TRBD2
clone_size: few

cdr3_nt: TGTGCCAGCAGTCCACCCGGGGTTTCCTACGAGCAGTACTTC
cdr3_aa: CASSPPGVSYEQYF
v_call: TRBV6-5
j_call: TRBJ2-7
d_call: .
clone_size: .

cdr3_nt: TGTGCCAGCAGCCAAGGATGGGGGGACAATGAGCAGTTCTTC
cdr3_aa: CASSQGWGDNEQFF
v_call: TRBV3-1/TRBV3-2
j_call: TRBJ2-1
d_call: .
clone_size: .

cdr3_nt: TGTGCCATCGGCAGGACAGGGAAAGGATACGAGCAGTACTTC
cdr3_aa: CAIGRTGKGYEQYF
v_call: TRBV10-3
j_call: TRBJ2-7
d_call: TRBD1
clone_size: .

cdr3_nt: TGTGCCAGCAGCGCATCCCGAGGCGGGGAGCTGTTTTTT
cdr3_aa: CASSASRGGELFF
v_call: TRBV7-6
j_call: TRBJ2-2
d_call: .
clone_size: .

cdr3_nt: TGTGCCAGCAGCTACGGGACTGATGCATCCTCCCTCCACTTT
cdr3_aa: CASSYGTDASSLHF
v_call: TRBV6-5
j_call: TRBJ1-6
d_call: .
clone_size: .